The text below deals with one TCR beta chain. The antigen remains unidentified. The data originate from a study of shared clonotypes between healthy human individuals. The V gene's germline CDR1 is SGHTS and CDR2 YDEGEE. CDR3 length: 17 amino acids. V dropped 4 bases and J dropped 5 bases, with 23 bases sitting between them. Naive CD8 cells lacked CD45RO, underwent positive selection for CCR7 and left out terminally differentiated effector memory CD45RA+ cells. Profiled with immunoSEQ multiplex PCR; TCRdb holds only in-frame clones, not every one. The profile covers more than 500,000 clones, with approximately 95% appearing a single time and over 0.1% taken by the ten largest. Regarding the study as a whole: Clonotype sharing across donors was expected to vary with sequencing depth.

This TCR was recovered from a woman younger than 45 in good health. Source material: naive CD8+ T cells sorted from blood. This rearrangement joins TRBV5-8 to TRBJ2-3; the D is unclear. In DNA, the CDR3 is TGTGCCAGCAGCCCCCTCCGGACGGACCGAGCCCGAGATACGCAGTATTTT. Translation gives CASSPLRTDRARDTQYF.